This T cell receptor (beta chain) is drawn from a study of human T cells and chemical hapten exposure. The time point: patch test 3, about 24 weeks after DPC sensitization. Treatment denoted: therapeutic diphenylcyclopropenone sensitization with weekly scalp DPC. In TCRdb, the RACE reads were re-called with MiXCR into one record per CDR3 protein. The repertoire holds 150,000 to 200,000 distinct CDR3 sequences, around 25% seen once, with over 2% in the top ten. The CDR3 runs to 14 residues. The V gene lost 6 bases and the J gene lost 7 bases, with 19 bases spanning the gap. Germline V gene data show CDR1 as SQVTM and CDR2 as ANQGSEA.

The TCR originated in a woman between 40 and 55 years old with alopecia areata. Some clones in this sample may be carry-over from other donors' samples. The chain couples TRBV29-1 to TRBJ1-5; D is perhaps TRBD1 (6 bases). The sequencing here drew on whole blood, taken in connection with sensitization to the hapten diphenylcyclopropenone (DPC). The CDR3, as DNA: TGCAGCGTACTTCCCGGGACAATTGGGCAGCCCCAGCATTTT. The encoded protein is CSVLPGTIGQPQHF.